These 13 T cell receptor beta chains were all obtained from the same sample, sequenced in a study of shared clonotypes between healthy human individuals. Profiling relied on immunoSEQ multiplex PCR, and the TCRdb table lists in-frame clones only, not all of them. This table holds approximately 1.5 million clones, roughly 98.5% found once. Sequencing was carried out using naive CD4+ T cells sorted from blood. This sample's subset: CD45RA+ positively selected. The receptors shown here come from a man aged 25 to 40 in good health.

The CDR3 DNA follows: TGTGCCAGCAGTTACTCCCTAGGTAGTACGAACACTGAAGCTTTCTTT. Translated: CASSYSLGSTNTEAFF. The chain is built from TRBV6-5 and TRBJ1-1; D is unclear. This CDR3 is built from 16 residues. Trimming pared 0 bases from V and 1 base from J, leaving 12 bases between. Per the germline V gene, CDR1 is MNHEY and CDR2 is SVGAGI.

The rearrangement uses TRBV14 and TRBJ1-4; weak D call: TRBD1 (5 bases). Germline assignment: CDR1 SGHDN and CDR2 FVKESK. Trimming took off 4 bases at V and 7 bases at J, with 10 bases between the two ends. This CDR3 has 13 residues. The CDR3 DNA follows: TGTGCCAGCAGCCGGGGGTTAGGTGAAAAACTGTTTTTT. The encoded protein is CASSRGLGEKLFF.

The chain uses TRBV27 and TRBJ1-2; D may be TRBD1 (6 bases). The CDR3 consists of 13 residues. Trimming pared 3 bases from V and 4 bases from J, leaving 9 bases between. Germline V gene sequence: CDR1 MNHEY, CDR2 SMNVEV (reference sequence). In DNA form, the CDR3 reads TGTGCCAGCAGTTTTGACAGGACCTATGGCTACACCTTC. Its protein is CASSFDRTYGYTF.

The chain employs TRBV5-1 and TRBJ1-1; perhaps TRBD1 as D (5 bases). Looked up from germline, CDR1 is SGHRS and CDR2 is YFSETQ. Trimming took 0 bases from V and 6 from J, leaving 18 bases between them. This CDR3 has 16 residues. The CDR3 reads CASSLAVGTGRAEAFF. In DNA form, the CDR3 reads TGCGCCAGCAGCTTGGCCGTGGGGACCGGACGGGCTGAAGCTTTCTTT. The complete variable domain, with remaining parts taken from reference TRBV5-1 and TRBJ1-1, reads KAGVTQTPRYLIKTRGQQVTLSCSPISGHRSVSWYQQTPGQGLQFLFEYFSETQRNKGNFPGRFSGRQFSNSRSEMNVSTLELGDSALYLCASSLAVGTGRAEAFFGQGTRLTVV.

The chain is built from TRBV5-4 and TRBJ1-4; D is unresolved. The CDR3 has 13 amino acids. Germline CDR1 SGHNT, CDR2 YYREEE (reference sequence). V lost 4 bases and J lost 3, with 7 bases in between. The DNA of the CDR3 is TGTGCCAGCAGCCAGGACCCTAATGAAAAACTGTTTTTT. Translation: CASSQDPNEKLFF.

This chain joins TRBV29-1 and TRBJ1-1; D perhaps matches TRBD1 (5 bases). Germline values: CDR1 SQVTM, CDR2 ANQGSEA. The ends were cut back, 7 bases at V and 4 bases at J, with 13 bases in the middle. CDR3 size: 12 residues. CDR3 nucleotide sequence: TGCAGCGGGGGCCTTCGGGGCACTGAAGCTTTCTTT. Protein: CSGGLRGTEAFF. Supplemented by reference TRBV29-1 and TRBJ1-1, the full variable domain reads SAVISQKPSRDICQRGTSLTIQCQVDSQVTMMFWYRQQPGQSLTLIATANQGSEATYESGFVIDKFPISRPNLTFSTLTVSNMSPEDSSIYLCSGGLRGTEAFFGQGTRLTVV.

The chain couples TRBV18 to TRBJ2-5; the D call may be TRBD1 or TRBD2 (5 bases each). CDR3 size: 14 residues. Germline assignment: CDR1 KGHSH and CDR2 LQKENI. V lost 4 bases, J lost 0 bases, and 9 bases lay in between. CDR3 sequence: CASSLGTDQETQYF. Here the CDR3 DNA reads TGTGCCAGCTCACTTGGGACGGACCAAGAGACCCAGTACTTC.

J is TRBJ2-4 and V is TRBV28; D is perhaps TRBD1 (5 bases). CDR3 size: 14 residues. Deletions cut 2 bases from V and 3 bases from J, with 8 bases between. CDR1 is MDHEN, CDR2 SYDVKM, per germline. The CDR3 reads CASSLRGVKNIQYF. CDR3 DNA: TGTGCCAGCAGTTTAAGGGGTGTCAAAAACATTCAGTACTTC.

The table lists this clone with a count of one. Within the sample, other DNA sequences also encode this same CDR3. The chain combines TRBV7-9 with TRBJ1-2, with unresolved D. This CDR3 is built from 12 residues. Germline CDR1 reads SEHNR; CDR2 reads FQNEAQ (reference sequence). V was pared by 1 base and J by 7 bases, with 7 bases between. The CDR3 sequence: CASSLGGTGYTF. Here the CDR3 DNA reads TGTGCCAGCAGCTTAGGCGGAACTGGCTACACCTTC.

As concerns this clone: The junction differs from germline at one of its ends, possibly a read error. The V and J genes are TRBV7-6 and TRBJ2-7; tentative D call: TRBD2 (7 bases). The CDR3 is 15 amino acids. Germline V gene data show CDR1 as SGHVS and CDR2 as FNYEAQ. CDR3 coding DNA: TGTGCCAGCAGCCTAGCGGACAGTGCTACCTACGAGCAGTACTTC. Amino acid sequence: CASSLADSATYEQYF.

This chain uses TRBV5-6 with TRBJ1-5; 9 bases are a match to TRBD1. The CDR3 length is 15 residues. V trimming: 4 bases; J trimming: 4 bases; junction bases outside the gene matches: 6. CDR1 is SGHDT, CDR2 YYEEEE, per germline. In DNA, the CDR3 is TGTGCCAGCAGCCCCTGGGACAGGGCGAATCAGCCCCAGCATTTT. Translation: CASSPWDRANQPQHF. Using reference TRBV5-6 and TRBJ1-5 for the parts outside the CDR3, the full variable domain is DAGVTQSPTHLIKTRGQQVTLRCSPKSGHDTVSWYQQALGQGPQFIFQYYEEEERQRGNFPDRFSGHQFPNYSSELNVNALLLGDSALYLCASSPWDRANQPQHFGDGTRLSIL.

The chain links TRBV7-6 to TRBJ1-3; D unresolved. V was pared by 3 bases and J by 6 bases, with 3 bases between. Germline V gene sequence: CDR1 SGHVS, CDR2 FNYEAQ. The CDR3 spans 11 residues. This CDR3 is CASSLKNTIYF. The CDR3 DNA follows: TGTGCCAGCAGCTTGAAAAACACCATATATTTT.

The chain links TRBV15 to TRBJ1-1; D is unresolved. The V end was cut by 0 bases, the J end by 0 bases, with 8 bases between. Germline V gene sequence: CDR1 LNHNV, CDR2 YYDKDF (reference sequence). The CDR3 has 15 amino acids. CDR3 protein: CATSRDPRMNTEAFF. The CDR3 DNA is TGTGCCACCAGCAGAGATCCTCGGATGAACACTGAAGCTTTCTTT.